These 18 T cell receptor beta chains came from one sample sequenced in a study of blood T cell repertoires in COVID-19. Assay used: immunoSEQ multiplex PCR; TCRdb lists only in-frame clones, some missing. Here the sample spans some 80,000 clones, 82% being singletons. The specimen was peripheral blood. The receptors originated from a human donor in a cohort sampled during active COVID-19.

This clone was picked up one time. The chain couples TRBV7-2 to TRBJ2-7; tentative D call: TRBD2 (6 bases). Deletions cut 6 bases from V and 2 bases from J, with 14 bases between. This CDR3 region has 14 residues. The V gene's germline CDR1 is SGHTA and CDR2 FQGNSA. In DNA form, the CDR3 reads TGTGCCAGCAGTTTATGGGAGGCCCCCTACGAGCAGTACTTC. Translated, it gives CASSLWEAPYEQYF.

A few counts support this clone. This chain uses TRBV19 with TRBJ2-1; 8 bases match TRBD2. The V segment lost 5 bases and the J segment 8 bases; nucleotides outside the gene matches: 8. Per the germline V gene, CDR1 is LNHDA and CDR2 is SQIVND (reference sequence). The length of the CDR3 is 14 residues. The DNA for the CDR3 is TGTGCCAGTAGTTTAGCCGGGGGGGTGGATGAGCAGTTCTTC. Protein sequence: CASSLAGGVDEQFF. Filled out from reference TRBV19 and TRBJ2-1, the complete variable domain reads DGGITQSPKYLFRKEGQNVTLSCEQNLNHDAMYWYRQDPGQGLRLIYYSQIVNDFQKGDIAEGYSVSREKKESFPLTVTSAQKNPTAFYLCASSLAGGVDEQFFGPGTRLTVL.

The genes are TRBV3-1 (or the pseudogene TRBV3-2) and TRBJ2-2, with TRBD2 matching 10 bases. The J segment lost 2 bases and the V segment lost 4 bases, leaving 10 bases of the junction unmatched. The CDR3 loop spans 18 amino acids. Germline CDR1 and CDR2: LGHDT and YNNKEL (reference sequence). As DNA, the CDR3 is TGTGCCAGCAGCCTCCGAGGGGCTAGCGGGGGAAACACCGGGGAGCTGTTTTTT. This gives the protein CASSLRGASGGNTGELFF.

The J gene is TRBJ2-7, the V gene TRBV14, with a tentative D call TRBD1 (7 bases). CDR3 length equals 18 residues. Trimming took off 1 base at V and 6 bases at J, with 25 bases between the two ends. Germline CDR1 is SGHDN and CDR2 is FVKESK. The CDR3 sequence: CASSQVGGLTGAGGEQYF. CDR3 coding DNA: TGTGCCAGCAGCCAAGTGGGAGGCCTAACAGGGGCCGGCGGCGAGCAGTACTTC.

The sample holds a few counts of this clone. The chain carries TRBV10-1 and TRBJ1-6, with D unclear. V was shortened by 3 bases and J by 7 bases, with 4 bases between the two germline ends. The CDR3 spans 12 residues. Germline V lookup: CDR1 WNHNN, CDR2 SYGVQD (reference sequence). In nucleotides, the CDR3 is TGCGCCAGCAGTGATCCGAATTCACCCCTCCACTTT. Its protein product is CASSDPNSPLHF.

The chain employs TRBV29-1 and TRBJ1-1; D ambiguous. V lost 5 bases and J 2 bases, leaving 9 bases between the germline ends. Germline CDR1 reads SQVTM; CDR2 reads ANQGSEA. The CDR3 loop spans 12 amino acids. This chain's CDR3 is CSVLSRNTEAFF. CDR3 nucleotide sequence: TGCAGCGTTCTAAGCCGTAACACTGAAGCTTTCTTT.

V usage is TRBV27 and J usage is TRBJ2-7, with no clear D. The V end was cut by 0 bases, the J end by 2 bases, with 11 bases between. CDR3 length equals 15 residues. Germline CDR1 and CDR2: MNHEY and SMNVEV (reference sequence). CDR3 sequence: CASSLSRLLAYEQYF. CDR3 nucleotides: TGTGCCAGCAGTTTATCTAGACTGTTAGCCTACGAGCAGTACTTC.

This chain uses TRBV6-1 with TRBJ1-5; the D gene is possibly TRBD1 (6 bases). The CDR3 runs to 14 residues. Germline-derived CDR1 and CDR2 are MNHNS and SASEGT. V was shortened by 1 base and J by 9 bases, with 13 bases between the two germline ends. CDR3 in amino acids: CASSEDRVVRPQHF. The CDR3 DNA sequence: TGTGCCAGCAGTGAAGACAGGGTGGTAAGGCCCCAGCATTTT.

This clone was seen just once. The V gene is TRBV3-1 (or the pseudogene TRBV3-2), the J gene TRBJ1-4; 7 nucleotides align to TRBD1. Unmatched junction bases numbered 3, after V lost 2 bases and J lost 6 bases. The length of the CDR3 is 14 residues. The germline V gene has CDR1 LGHDT and CDR2 YNNKEL (reference sequence). The CDR3 DNA is TGTGCCAGCAGCCAAAGACAGGGTCATGAAAAACTGTTTTTT. Encoded protein: CASSQRQGHEKLFF.

The chain recombines TRBV2 with TRBJ2-7; 7 nucleotides agree with TRBD1. The CDR3 is made up of 13 amino acids. CDR1 and CDR2 from the germline V gene are SNHLY and FYNNEI. After removal of 4 bases from V and 5 bases from J, the junction contained 5 bases not matched to a gene. CDR3 in amino acids: CASSATGFNEQYF. DNA for the CDR3: TGTGCCAGCAGTGCGACAGGGTTTAACGAGCAGTACTTC. The complete variable domain, with remaining parts taken from reference TRBV2 and TRBJ2-7, reads EPEVTQTPSHQVTQMGQEVILRCVPISNHLYFYWYRQILGQKVEFLVSFYNNEISEKSEIFDDQFSVERPDGSNFTLKIRSTKLEDSAMYFCASSATGFNEQYFGPGTRLTVT.

The V and J genes are TRBV4-3 and TRBJ1-1; D is uncertain. This CDR3 is built from 15 residues. CDR1 and CDR2 (germline): LGHNA, YSLEER. Trimming took off 4 bases at V and 1 base at J, with 13 bases between the two ends. Written as DNA, the CDR3 is TGCGCCAGCAGCCGGCGAAGGGAGGGGAACACTGAAGCTTTCTTT. This encodes CASSRRREGNTEAFF.

The chain joins TRBV3-1 (or the pseudogene TRBV3-2) to TRBJ2-6; 10 nucleotides line up with TRBD1. The J segment lost 1 base and the V segment lost 1 base, leaving 7 bases of the junction unmatched. CDR1 LGHDT and CDR2 YNNKEL come from the germline V gene (reference sequence). This CDR3 is built from 19 residues. CDR3 nucleotide sequence: TGTGCCAGCAGCCAAGTTCGACAGGGGGCGCGTTCTGGGGCCAACGTCCTGACTTTC. Translation gives CASSQVRQGARSGANVLTF.

The V call is TRBV19, the J call TRBJ1-4, with 7 bases aligning to TRBD1. The CDR3 spans 15 residues. J was trimmed by 4 bases and V by 5 bases; bases with no gene match: 7. The germline CDR1 and CDR2 sequences are LNHDA and SQIVND (reference sequence). The CDR3 here is CASSARDSVNEKLFF. CDR3 bases: TGTGCCAGTAGTGCACGGGACAGCGTTAATGAAAAACTGTTTTTT.

This chain uses TRBV3-1 (or the pseudogene TRBV3-2) with TRBJ2-7; D is unresolved. This CDR3 has 12 residues. V lost 2 bases to trimming and J lost 6 bases, with 8 bases between them. Germline V gene sequence: CDR1 LGHDT, CDR2 YNNKEL (reference sequence). Here the CDR3 reads CASSQLPLEQYF. The CDR3 DNA sequence: TGTGCCAGCAGCCAACTCCCCCTCGAGCAGTACTTC.

The chain has TRBV7-2 and TRBJ2-7, with D maybe TRBD2 (6 bases). Germline CDR1 SGHTA, CDR2 FQGNSA. This CDR3 comprises 14 residues. The germline V and J ends were trimmed by 5 bases and 2 bases, with 13 bases remaining between them. CDR3 protein: CASSLSGGTYEQYF. CDR3 coding DNA: TGTGCCAGCAGCCTTAGCGGTGGTACCTACGAGCAGTACTTC.

The sample holds a few counts of this clone. The chain uses TRBV15 and TRBJ2-7; no clear D gene. Trimming pared 5 bases from V and 3 bases from J, leaving 8 bases between. Looked up from germline, CDR1 is LNHNV and CDR2 is YYDKDF (reference sequence). This CDR3 contains 12 residues. In nucleotides, the CDR3 is TGTGCCACCAGCCCCAACTACTACGAGCAGTACTTC. Protein product: CATSPNYYEQYF.

Written as DNA, the CDR3 is TGTGCCAGCAGCCCTAGCGCCCGAGGATTCAATCAGCCCCAGCATTTT. Its protein product is CASSPSARGFNQPQHF. The chain is built from TRBV11-2 and TRBJ1-5; no reliable D call. Germline values: CDR1 SGHAT, CDR2 FQNNGV. V was clipped by 5 bases and J by 3 bases, with 17 bases between them. This CDR3 is 16 amino acids long.

The rearrangement joins TRBV6-5 to TRBJ1-1; 8 bases map to TRBD1. The CDR3 sequence is 15 residues long. V shed 0 bases, J shed 4 bases, and the junction held 4 bases outside the gene matches. Germline V gene lookup returns CDR1 MNHEY and CDR2 SVGAGI. CDR3 protein: CASSYSNRGGTEAFF. CDR3 in DNA: TGTGCCAGCAGTTACTCGAACAGGGGGGGCACTGAAGCTTTCTTT.